These 7 T cell receptor beta chains originate from one sample sequenced in a study of T-cell reconstitution after alpha-beta-depleted transplantation in children. Unique molecular identifiers tagged the TCRbeta library. From the PCR reads, TCRdb called clonotypes with MiXCR, one entry per CDR3 protein. This sample has approximately 130,000 distinct CDR3 sequences, with roughly 10% found just once. The specimen was PBMCs, mostly from graft donor cells, collected 180 days after TCRalphabeta/CD19-depleted stem cell transplant. The source of these receptors is a girl in the first two years of life who had a stem cell transplant for combined immunodeficiency, so the T cells may come from the graft donor.

The rearrangement links TRBV20-1 to TRBJ1-5; no reliable D call. Trimming removed 5 bases at V and 2 bases at J, with 13 bases between. CDR1 and CDR2 (germline): DFQATT, SNEGSKA (reference sequence). The CDR3 runs to 14 residues. The chain's CDR3 is CSASRVWGNQPQHF. DNA for the CDR3: TGCAGTGCTTCTAGGGTGTGGGGCAATCAGCCCCAGCATTTT.

The table lists this clonotype with a few counts. V is TRBV5-8 and J is TRBJ2-2, with 10 bases matching TRBD1. Germline assignment: CDR1 SGHTS and CDR2 YDEGEE. V dropped 4 bases and J dropped 8; count of bases not matched to a gene: 8. This CDR3 is built from 15 residues. This CDR3 is CASSTGTGVSGELFF. As DNA, the CDR3 is TGTGCCAGCAGCACCGGGACAGGGGTTTCAGGGGAGCTGTTTTTT.

This clonotype has only a few counts. In DNA form, the CDR3 reads TGCGCCAGCAGCTTGGTCAGTCCCTACGAGCAGTACTTC. Its protein product is CASSLVSPYEQYF. The rearrangement links TRBV5-1 to TRBJ2-7, with D uncertain. Looked up from germline, CDR1 is SGHRS and CDR2 is YFSETQ. This CDR3 region has 13 residues. V lost 0 bases and J 2 bases, leaving 6 bases between the germline ends. Complete variable domain (other parts from reference TRBV5-1 and TRBJ2-7): KAGVTQTPRYLIKTRGQQVTLSCSPISGHRSVSWYQQTPGQGLQFLFEYFSETQRNKGNFPGRFSGRQFSNSRSEMNVSTLELGDSALYLCASSLVSPYEQYFGPGTRLTVT.

This clonotype was observed at least ten times. DNA for the CDR3: TGCAGCGTTGAAGAAGGGACGTGGGGGACTAATACGCAGTATTTT. Its translation: CSVEEGTWGTNTQYF. The rearrangement uses TRBV29-1 and TRBJ2-3; 7 nucleotides line up with TRBD2. The V gene's germline CDR1 is SQVTM and CDR2 ANQGSEA. This CDR3 has 15 amino acids. The trim removed 0 bases at V and 7 bases at J, leaving 10 bases unmatched.

This clonotype has just a few counts. This chain joins TRBV20-1 and TRBJ1-5, with TRBD1 matching 10 bases. There are 15 residues in the CDR3. The trim removed 0 bases at V and 5 bases at J, leaving 4 bases unmatched. Germline V gene sequence: CDR1 DFQATT, CDR2 SNEGSKA (reference sequence). The CDR3 sequence: CSARDGTGDHQPQHF. The CDR3, as DNA: TGCAGTGCTAGAGACGGGACAGGGGATCATCAGCCCCAGCATTTT.

This clonotype was seen a handful of times. The gene calls are TRBV12-3 or TRBV12-4 and TRBJ2-4; D may be TRBD1 (5 bases). Deletions cut 1 base from V and 5 bases from J, with 12 bases between. The CDR3 length is 15 residues. The DNA of the CDR3 is TGTGCCAGCAGTTTAGATGCAGGGAATGAAAACATTCAGTACTTC. It is translated as CASSLDAGNENIQYF.

This clonotype was counted only a few times. This sequence joins TRBV12-3 or TRBV12-4 and TRBJ2-2; the D gene is possibly TRBD1 (7 bases). The CDR3 has 15 amino acids. V lost 3 bases to trimming and J lost 3 bases, with 11 bases between them. CDR3 sequence: CASSFSGGHTGELFF. The CDR3 DNA sequence: TGTGCCAGCAGTTTTTCAGGGGGGCACACCGGGGAGCTGTTTTTT.